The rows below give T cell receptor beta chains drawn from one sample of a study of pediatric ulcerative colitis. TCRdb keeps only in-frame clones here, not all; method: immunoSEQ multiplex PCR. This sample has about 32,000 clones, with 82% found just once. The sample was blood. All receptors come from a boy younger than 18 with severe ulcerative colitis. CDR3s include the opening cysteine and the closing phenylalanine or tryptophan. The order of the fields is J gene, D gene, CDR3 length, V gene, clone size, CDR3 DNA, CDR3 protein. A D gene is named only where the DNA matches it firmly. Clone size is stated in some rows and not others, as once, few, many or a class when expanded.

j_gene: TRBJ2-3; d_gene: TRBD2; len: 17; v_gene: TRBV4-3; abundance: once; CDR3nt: TGCGCCAGCAGCCCTAGCGGGGGCCACAATAGCACAGATACGCAGTATTTT; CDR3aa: CASSPSGGHNSTDTQYF
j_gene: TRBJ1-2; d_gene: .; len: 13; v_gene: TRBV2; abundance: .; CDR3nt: TGTGCCAGCAGTGAAGCGCAAGGGTATGGCTACACCTTC; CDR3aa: CASSEAQGYGYTF
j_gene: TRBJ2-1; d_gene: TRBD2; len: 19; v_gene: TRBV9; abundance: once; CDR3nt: TGTGCCAGCAGCGTAGGCCTTAGCGGGGGGGCCCGCTCCTACAATGAGCAGTTCTTC; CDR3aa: CASSVGLSGGARSYNEQFF
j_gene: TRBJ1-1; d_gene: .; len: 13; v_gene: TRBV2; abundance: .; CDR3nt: TGTGCCAGCAGCCCCCGGGCGAACACTGAAGCTTTCTTT; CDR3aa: CASSPRANTEAFF
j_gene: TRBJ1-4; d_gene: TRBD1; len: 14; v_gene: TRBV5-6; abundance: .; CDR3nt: TGTGCCAGCAGCTTGACAGGGGTTAATGAAAAACTGTTTTTT; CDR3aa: CASSLTGVNEKLFF
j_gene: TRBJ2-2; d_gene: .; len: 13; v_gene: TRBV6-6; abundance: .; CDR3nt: TGTGCCAGCAGTTATGCGGGGACCGGGGAGCTGTTTTTT; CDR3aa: CASSYAGTGELFF
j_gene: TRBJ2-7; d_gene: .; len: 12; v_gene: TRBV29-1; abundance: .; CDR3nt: TGCAGCGCTGTGGGGGCCTCTTACGAGCAGTACTTC; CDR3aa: CSAVGASYEQYF
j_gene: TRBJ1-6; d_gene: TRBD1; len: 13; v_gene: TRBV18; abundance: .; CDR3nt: TGTGCCAGCGGAGGGGGCATGGGTTCACCCCTCCACTTT; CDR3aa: CASGGGMGSPLHF
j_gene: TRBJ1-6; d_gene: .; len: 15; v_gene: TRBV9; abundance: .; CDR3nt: TGTGCCAGCAGCGTAGCGGAGCAGGGTAATTCACCCCTCCACTTT; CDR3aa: CASSVAEQGNSPLHF
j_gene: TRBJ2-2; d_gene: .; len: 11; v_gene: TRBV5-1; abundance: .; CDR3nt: TGCGCCAGCAGCTTGGGTTGGAGCCTGTTTTTT; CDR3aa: CASSLGWSLFF